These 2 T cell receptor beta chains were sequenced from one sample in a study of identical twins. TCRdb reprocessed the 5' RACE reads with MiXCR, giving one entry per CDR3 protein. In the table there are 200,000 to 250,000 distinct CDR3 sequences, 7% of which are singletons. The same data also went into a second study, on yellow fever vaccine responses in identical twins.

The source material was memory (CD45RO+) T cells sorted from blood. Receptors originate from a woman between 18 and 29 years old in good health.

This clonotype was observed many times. CDR3 in DNA: TGTGCCAGCAGTTACTCGAAGAGGAATGAAGCTTTCTTT. Amino acids: CASSYSKRNEAFF. The rearrangement uses TRBV6-5 and TRBJ1-1; D unclear. The ends were cut back, 0 bases at V and 7 bases at J, with 9 bases in the middle. Germline V CDR1 and CDR2: MNHEY, SVGAGI. The CDR3 runs 13 residues.

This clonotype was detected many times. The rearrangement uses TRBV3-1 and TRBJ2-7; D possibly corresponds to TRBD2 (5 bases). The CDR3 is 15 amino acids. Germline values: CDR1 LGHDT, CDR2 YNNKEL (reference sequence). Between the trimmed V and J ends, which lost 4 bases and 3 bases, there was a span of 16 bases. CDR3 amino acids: CASSPFLAAGYEQYF. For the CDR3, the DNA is TGTGCCAGCAGCCCATTTCTCGCCGCGGGCTACGAGCAGTACTTC.